This T cell receptor beta chain was identified during a study of early T cells in non-severe SARS-CoV-2 infection. Overall study context: Unsorted whole-blood RNA was sequenced in bulk, leaving chains unpaired.

Unique molecular identifiers were attached to individual cDNA molecules. TCRdb redid the calling of the 5' RACE reads with MiXCR, one entry per CDR3 protein. The table has some 77,000 distinct CDR3 sequences, roughly an eighth seen once. The CDR3 loop spans 17 amino acids. Per the germline V gene, CDR1 is SGHVS and CDR2 is FNYEAQ. V trimming: 2 bases; J trimming: 8 bases; junction bases outside the gene matches: 14. The rearrangement uses TRBV7-6 and TRBJ2-3, with TRBD2 identical over 9 bases. Sequencing used whole blood, obtained at baseline. The clonotype was recovered from an adult who was a healthcare worker with PCR-confirmed SARS-CoV-2 infection or an uninfected control (not recorded which). The donor label of this sample is uncertain. The CDR3, as DNA: TGTGCCAGCAGCTTATCCCCAGCGGGGGGCCGGAAGGGTACGCAGTATTTT. It specifies CASSLSPAGGRKGTQYF.